This T cell receptor (beta chain) was captured by sequencing in a study of beta chain features in type 1 diabetes. Broader study findings: Type 1 diabetes patients had TCRB CDR3s that were shorter (moderately but significantly so) in all four CD4+ subsets. Whether TCRB rearrangement is influenced by HLA type was left unresolved in this analysis. A closer apparent resemblance between naive, central memory and Treg TCRB repertoires was seen in patients than in healthy donors.

As concerns this clone: Its antigen remains unidentified.

Donors contributed one heparinised blood draw apiece, averaging about 116 mL. The authors sorted CD4+ naive, central memory, regulatory and stem cell-like memory cells via CD45RO/CCR7/CD25/CD127/CD95/CD27. Sequenced material consisted of expressed TCRB transcripts (all of the isolated RNA was reverse transcribed). Repertoires were generated with immunoSEQ multiplex PCR, while TCRdb's copy carries only in-frame clones and drops some. This sample has some 250,000 clones, with under 13% found just once. The clonotype comes from a man aged 30 to 45 with type 1 diabetes. Sequencing used naive CD4+ T cells from blood.

As DNA, the CDR3 is TGTGCCAGCAGCCAAGCAGGGGGACAAGAGACCCAGTACTTC. This translates into CASSQAGGQETQYF. The V call is TRBV4-2, the J call TRBJ2-5; 7 bases map to TRBD1. The ends lost 1 base at V and 2 bases at J; junction bases unmatched: 1. The germline V gene encodes CDR1 LGHNA and CDR2 YNFKEQ. The CDR3 sequence is 14 residues long.